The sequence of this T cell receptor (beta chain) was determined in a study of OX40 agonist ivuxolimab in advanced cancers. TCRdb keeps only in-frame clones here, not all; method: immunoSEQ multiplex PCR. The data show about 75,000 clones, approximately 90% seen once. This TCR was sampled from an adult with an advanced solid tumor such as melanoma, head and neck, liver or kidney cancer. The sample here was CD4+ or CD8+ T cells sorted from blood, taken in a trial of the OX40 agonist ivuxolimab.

In nucleotides, the CDR3 is TGTGCCAGCAGTTACGACCCGGGACAGGTCACCGGGAAACTGTTTTTT. Protein: CASSYDPGQVTGKLFF. The rearrangement links TRBV6-5 to TRBJ1-4; 8 bases align to TRBD1. This CDR3 comprises 16 residues. V shed 2 bases and J 11 bases; nucleotides not matched to a gene: 13. The V gene's germline CDR1 is MNHEY and CDR2 SVGAGI.